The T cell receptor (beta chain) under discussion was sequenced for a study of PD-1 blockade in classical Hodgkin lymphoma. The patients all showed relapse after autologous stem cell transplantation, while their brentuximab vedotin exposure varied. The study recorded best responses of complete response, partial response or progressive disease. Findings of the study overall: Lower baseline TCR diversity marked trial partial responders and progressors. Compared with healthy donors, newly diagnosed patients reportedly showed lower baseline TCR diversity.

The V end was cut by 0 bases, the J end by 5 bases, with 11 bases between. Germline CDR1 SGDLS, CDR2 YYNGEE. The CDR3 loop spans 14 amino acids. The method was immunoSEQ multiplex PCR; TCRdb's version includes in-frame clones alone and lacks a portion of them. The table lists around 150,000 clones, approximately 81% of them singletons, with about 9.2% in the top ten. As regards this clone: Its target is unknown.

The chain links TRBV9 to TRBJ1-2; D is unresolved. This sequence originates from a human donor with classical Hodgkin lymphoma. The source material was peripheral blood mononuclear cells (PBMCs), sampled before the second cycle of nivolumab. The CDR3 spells CASSVALTPYGYTF. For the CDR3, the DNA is TGTGCCAGCAGCGTAGCTCTTACACCGTATGGCTACACCTTC.